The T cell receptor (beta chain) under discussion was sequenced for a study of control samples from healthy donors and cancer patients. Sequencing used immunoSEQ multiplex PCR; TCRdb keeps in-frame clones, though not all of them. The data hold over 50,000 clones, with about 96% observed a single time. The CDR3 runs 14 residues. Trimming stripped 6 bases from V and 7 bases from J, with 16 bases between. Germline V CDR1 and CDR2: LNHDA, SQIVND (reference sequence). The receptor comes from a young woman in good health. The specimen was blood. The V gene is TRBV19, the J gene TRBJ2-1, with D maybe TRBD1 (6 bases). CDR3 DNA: TGTGCCAGTAGGGAAGAGGGCACAGGGAATGAGCAGTTCTTC. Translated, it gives CASREEGTGNEQFF.